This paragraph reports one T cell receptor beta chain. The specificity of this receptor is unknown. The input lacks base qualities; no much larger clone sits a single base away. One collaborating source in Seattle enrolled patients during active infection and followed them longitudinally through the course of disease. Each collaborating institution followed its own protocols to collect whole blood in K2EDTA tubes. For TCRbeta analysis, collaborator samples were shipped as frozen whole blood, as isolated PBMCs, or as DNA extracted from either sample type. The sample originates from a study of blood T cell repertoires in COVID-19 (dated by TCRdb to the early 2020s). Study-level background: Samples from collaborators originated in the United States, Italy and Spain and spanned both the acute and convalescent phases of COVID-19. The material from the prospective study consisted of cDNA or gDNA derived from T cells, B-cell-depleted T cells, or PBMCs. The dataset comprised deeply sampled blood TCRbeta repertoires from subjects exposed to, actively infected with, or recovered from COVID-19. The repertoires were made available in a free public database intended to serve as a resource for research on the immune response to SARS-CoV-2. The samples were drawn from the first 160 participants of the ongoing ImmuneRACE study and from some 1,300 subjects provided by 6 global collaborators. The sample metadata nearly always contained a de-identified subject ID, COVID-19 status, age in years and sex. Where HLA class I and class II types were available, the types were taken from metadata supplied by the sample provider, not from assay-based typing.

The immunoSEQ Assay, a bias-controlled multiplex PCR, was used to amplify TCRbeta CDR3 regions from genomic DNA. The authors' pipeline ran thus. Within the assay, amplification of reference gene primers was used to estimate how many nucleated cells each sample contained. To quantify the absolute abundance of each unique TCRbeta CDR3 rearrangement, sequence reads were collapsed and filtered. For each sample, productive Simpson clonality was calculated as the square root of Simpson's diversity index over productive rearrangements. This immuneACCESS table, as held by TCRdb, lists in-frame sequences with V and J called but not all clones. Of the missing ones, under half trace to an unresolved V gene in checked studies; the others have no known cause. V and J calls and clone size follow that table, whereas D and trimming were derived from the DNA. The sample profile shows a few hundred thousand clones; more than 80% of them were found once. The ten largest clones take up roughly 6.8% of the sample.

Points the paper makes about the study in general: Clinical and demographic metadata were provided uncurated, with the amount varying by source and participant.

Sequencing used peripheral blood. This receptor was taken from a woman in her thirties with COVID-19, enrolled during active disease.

The CDR3 in this case is CASSSTSSQETQYF. The bases are TGTGCCAGCAGCTCCACTAGCAGCCAAGAGACCCAGTACTTC. This receptor chain uses TRBV7-2 and TRBJ2-5; the D segment could be TRBD2, given 6 matching bases. The germline V gene provides CDR1 SGHTA and CDR2 FQGNSA. Between the V and J ends, shortened by 4 bases and 1 base respectively, the junction contains 10 bases. The CDR3 starts with the cysteine, ends with the phenylalanine, and has 14 residues. Only the CDR3 part of the read is kept: 42 bases, read in frame from the first base. The CDR3 plus the reference TRBV7-2 and TRBJ2-5 genes for the other parts give the full variable domain: GAGVSQSPSNKVTEKGKDVELRCDPISGHTALYWYRQSLGQGLEFLIYFQGNSAPDKSGLPSDRFSAERTGGSVSTLTIQRTQQEDSAVYLCASSSTSSQETQYFGPGTRLLVL.